The sequence of this TCR beta chain was determined in a study of identical twins. Study conclusions and caveats: A lower insertion count was a feature of abundant cord blood beta clonotypes, with no such feature in memory repertoires.

TCRdb redid the calling of the 5' RACE reads with MiXCR, one entry per CDR3 protein. The repertoire holds some 630,000 distinct CDR3 sequences, 7.1% seen once, with 1.5% to 2% in the top ten. The CDR3 loop spans 15 amino acids. Germline V gene lookup returns CDR1 WNHNN and CDR2 SYGVQD (reference sequence). V was clipped by 3 bases and J by 7 bases; unmatched bases: 8. With respect to this clonotype: As yet, its antigen is unknown.

This sample was shared with a second study, whose subject was yellow fever vaccine responses in identical twins. That work adds: Vaccine-induced T cell responses in twins were reportedly observed to appear partly convergent, partly personalized.

Sequenced input: PBMCs. The chain employs TRBV10-1 and TRBJ2-1; 8 bases are shared with TRBD1. The source of this sequence is a woman aged 18 to 35 in good health. Written as DNA, the CDR3 is TGCGCCAGCAGTGATCGACAGGGGCGGTGGAATGAGCAGTTCTTC. Amino acids: CASSDRQGRWNEQFF.